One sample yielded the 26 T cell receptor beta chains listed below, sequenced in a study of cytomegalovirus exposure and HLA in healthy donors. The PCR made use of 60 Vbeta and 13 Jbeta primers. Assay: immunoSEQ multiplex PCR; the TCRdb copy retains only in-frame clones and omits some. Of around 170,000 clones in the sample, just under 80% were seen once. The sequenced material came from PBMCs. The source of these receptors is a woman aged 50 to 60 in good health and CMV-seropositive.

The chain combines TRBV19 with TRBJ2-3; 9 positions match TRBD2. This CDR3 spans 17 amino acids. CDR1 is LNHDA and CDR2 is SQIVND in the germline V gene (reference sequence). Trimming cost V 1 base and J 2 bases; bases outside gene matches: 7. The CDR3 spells CASSIVGLAGSTDTQYF. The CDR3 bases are TGTGCCAGTAGTATAGTAGGGCTAGCGGGATCCACAGATACGCAGTATTTT.

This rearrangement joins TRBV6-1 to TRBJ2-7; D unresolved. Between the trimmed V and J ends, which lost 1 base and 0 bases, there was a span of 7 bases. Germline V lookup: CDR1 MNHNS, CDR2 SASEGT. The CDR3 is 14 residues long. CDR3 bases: TGTGCCAGCAGTGAAGGGCCGCACTCCTACGAGCAGTACTTC. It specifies CASSEGPHSYEQYF.

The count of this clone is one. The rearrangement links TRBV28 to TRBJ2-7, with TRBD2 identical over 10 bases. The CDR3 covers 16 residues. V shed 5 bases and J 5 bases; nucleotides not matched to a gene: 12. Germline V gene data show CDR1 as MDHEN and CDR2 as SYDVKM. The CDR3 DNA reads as TGTGCCAGCAGTGTAGCGGGGGGACGCGGTGGGGACGAGCAGTACTTC. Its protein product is CASSVAGGRGGDEQYF.

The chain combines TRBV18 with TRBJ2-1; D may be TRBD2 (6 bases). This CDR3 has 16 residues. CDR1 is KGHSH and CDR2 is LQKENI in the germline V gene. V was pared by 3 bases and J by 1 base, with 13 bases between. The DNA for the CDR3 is TGTGCCAGCTCACCCCCGGCTGGGGGGTCCTACAATGAGCAGTTCTTC. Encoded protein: CASSPPAGGSYNEQFF.

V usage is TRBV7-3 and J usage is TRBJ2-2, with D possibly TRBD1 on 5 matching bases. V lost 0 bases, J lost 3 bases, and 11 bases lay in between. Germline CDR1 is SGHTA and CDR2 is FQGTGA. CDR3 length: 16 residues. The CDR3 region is CASSLTGGRDTGELFF. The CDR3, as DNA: TGTGCCAGCAGCTTAACTGGTGGCAGGGACACCGGGGAGCTGTTTTTT.

The CDR3 protein is CASSPGTAEKLFF. Written as DNA, the CDR3 is TGTGCCAGCTCACCAGGGACAGCTGAAAAACTGTTTTTT. V usage is TRBV18 and J usage is TRBJ1-4; TRBD1 aligns across 7 bases. The length of the CDR3 is 13 residues. J gave up 7 bases and V 2 bases, and 1 base lay outside the gene matches. From germline, CDR1 is KGHSH and CDR2 LQKENI.

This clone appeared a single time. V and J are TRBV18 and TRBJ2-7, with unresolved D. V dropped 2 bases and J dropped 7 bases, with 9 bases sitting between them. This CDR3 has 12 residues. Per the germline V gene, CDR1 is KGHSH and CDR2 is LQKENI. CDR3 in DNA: TGTGCCAGCTCACCAGGCAGATGGGAGCAGTACTTC. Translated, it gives CASSPGRWEQYF.

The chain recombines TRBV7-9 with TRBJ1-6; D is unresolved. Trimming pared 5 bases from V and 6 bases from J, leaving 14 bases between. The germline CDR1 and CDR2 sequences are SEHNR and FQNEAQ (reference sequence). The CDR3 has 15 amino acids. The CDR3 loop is CASSAPGIRNSPLHF. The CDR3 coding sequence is TGTGCCAGCAGCGCGCCGGGAATTCGTAATTCACCCCTCCACTTT.

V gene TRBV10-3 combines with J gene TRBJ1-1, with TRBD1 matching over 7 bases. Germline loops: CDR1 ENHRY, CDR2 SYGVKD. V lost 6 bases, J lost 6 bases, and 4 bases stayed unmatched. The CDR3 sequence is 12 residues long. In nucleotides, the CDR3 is TGTGCCATCAGCTACAGGGGCTCTGAAGCTTTCTTT. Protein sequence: CAISYRGSEAFF.

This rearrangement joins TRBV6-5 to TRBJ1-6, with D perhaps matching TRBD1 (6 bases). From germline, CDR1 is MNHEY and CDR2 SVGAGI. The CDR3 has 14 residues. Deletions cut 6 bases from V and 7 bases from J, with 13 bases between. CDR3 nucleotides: TGTGCCAGCAGGTCCGGGACATACAATTCACCCCTCCACTTT. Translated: CASRSGTYNSPLHF.

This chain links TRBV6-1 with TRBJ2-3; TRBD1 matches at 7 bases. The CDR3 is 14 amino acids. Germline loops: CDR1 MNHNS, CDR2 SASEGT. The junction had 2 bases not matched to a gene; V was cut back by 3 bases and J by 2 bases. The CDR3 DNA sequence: TGTGCCAGCAGTGAGACAGGGAACACAGATACGCAGTATTTT. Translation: CASSETGNTDTQYF.

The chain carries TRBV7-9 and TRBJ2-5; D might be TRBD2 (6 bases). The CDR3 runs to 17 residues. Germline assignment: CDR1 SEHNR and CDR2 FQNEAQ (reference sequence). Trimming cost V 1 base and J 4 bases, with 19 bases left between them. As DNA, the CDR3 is TGTGCCAGCAGCTTAGTGGGAAGGGAGGAAAGGGGAGAGACCCAGTACTTC. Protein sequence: CASSLVGREERGETQYF. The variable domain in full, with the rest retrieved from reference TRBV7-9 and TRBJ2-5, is DTGVSQNPRHKITKRGQNVTFRCDPISEHNRLYWYRQTLGQGPEFLTYFQNEAQLEKSRLLSDRFSAERPKGSFSTLEIQRTEQGDSAMYLCASSLVGREERGETQYFGPGTRLLVL.

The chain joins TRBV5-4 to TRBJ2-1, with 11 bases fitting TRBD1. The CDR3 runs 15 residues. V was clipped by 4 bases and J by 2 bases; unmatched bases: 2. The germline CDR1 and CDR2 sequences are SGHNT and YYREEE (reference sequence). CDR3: CASSPGQGAYNEQFF. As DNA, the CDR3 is TGTGCCAGCAGCCCGGGACAGGGGGCCTACAATGAGCAGTTCTTC.

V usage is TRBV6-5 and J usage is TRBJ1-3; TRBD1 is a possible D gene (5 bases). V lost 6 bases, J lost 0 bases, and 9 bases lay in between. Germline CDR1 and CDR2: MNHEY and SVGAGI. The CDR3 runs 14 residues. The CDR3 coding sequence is TGTGCCAGCAGCCCGACAGCCTCTGGAAACACCATATATTTT. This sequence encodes CASSPTASGNTIYF.

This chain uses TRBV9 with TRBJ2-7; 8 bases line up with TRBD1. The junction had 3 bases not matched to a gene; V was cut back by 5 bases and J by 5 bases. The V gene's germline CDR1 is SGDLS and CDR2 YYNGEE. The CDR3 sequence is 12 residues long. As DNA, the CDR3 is TGTGCCAGCAGTCCAGGGGGCGACGAGCAGTACTTC. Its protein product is CASSPGGDEQYF.

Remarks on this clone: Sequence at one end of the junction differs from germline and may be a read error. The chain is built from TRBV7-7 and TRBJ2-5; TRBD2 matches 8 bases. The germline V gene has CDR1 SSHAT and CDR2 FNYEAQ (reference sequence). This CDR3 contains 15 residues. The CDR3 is CASSPGSAGERTQYF. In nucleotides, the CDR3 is TGTGCTAGCAGCCCGGGTTCAGCGGGGGAGAGGACCCAGTACTTC. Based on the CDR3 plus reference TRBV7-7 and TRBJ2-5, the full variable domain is GAGVSQSPRYKVTKRGQDVTLRCDPISSHATLYWYQQALGQGPEFLTYFNYEAQPDKSGLPSDRFSAERPEGSISTLTIQRTEQRDSAMYRCASSPGSAGERTQYFGPGTRLLVL.

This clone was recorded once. The CDR3 protein is CASSWSVLEPGAKNIQYF. The DNA of the CDR3 is TGTGCCAGCAGTTGGAGCGTATTGGAACCTGGAGCCAAAAACATTCAGTACTTC. The gene calls are TRBV28 and TRBJ2-4; D not resolved. V shed 4 bases and J shed 0 bases, with 19 bases lying between them. The CDR3 contains 18 residues. The V gene's germline CDR1 is MDHEN and CDR2 SYDVKM.

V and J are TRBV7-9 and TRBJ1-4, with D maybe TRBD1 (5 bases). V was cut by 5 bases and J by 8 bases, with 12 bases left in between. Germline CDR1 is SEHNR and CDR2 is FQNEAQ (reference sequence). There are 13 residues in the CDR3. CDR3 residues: CASSPGGDEKLFF. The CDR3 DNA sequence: TGTGCCAGCAGCCCGGGGGGGGACGAAAAACTGTTTTTT. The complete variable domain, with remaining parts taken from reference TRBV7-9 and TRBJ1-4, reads DTGVSQNPRHKITKRGQNVTFRCDPISEHNRLYWYRQTLGQGPEFLTYFQNEAQLEKSRLLSDRFSAERPKGSFSTLEIQRTEQGDSAMYLCASSPGGDEKLFFGSGTQLSVL.

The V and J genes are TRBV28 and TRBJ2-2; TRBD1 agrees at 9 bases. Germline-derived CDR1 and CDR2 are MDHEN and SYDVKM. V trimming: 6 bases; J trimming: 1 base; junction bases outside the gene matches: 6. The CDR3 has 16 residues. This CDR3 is CASREQGARNTGELFF. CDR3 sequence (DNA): TGTGCCAGCAGGGAACAGGGGGCGCGGAACACCGGGGAGCTGTTTTTT.

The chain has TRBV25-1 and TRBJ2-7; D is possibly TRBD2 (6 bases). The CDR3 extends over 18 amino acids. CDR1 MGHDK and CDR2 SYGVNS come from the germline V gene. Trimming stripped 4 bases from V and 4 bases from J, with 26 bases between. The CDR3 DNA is TGTGCCAGCAGTGTTTCACATAGCCGGACACTAGCACGTTACGAGCAGTACTTC. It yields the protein CASSVSHSRTLARYEQYF.

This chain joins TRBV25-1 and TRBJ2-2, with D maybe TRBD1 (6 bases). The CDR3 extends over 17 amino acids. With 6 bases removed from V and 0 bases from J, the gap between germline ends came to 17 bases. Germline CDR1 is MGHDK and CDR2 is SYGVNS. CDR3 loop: CASSEHIRQANTGELFF. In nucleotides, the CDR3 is TGTGCCAGCAGCGAGCACATCCGACAGGCGAACACCGGGGAGCTGTTTTTT.

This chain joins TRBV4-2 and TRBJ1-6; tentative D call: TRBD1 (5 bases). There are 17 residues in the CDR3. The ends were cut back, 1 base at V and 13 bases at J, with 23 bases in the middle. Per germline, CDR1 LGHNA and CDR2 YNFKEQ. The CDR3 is CASSQGYTLTASSPLHF. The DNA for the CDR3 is TGTGCCAGCAGCCAAGGTTACACGTTGACAGCAAGCTCCCCCCTCCACTTT.

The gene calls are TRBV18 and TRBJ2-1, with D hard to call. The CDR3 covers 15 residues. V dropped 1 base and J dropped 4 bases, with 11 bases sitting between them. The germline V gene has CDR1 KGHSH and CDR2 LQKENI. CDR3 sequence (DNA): TGTGCCAGCTCACCACGAACAAACGAATACAATGAGCAGTTCTTC. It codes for CASSPRTNEYNEQFF.

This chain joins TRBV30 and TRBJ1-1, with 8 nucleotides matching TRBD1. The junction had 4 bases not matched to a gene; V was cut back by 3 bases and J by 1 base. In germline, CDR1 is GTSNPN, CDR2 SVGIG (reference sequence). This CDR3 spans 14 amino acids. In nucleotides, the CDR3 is TGTGCCTGGAGACAAACAGGGGGGAACACTGAAGCTTTCTTT. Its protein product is CAWRQTGGNTEAFF.

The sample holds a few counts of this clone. Here the CDR3 DNA reads TGTGCCAGCAGCTTGAGGCCTAGCGGGAGTGTGGAGCAAGAGACCCAGTACTTC. As protein: CASSLRPSGSVEQETQYF. The V and J genes are TRBV5-5 and TRBJ2-5; 10 positions agree with TRBD2. This CDR3 is built from 18 residues. Germline values: CDR1 SGHKS, CDR2 YYEKEE (reference sequence). J gave up 2 bases and V 1 base, and 11 bases lay outside the gene matches. Full variable domain (rest looked up from reference TRBV5-5 and TRBJ2-5): DAGVTQSPTHLIKTRGQQVTLRCSPISGHKSVSWYQQVLGQGPQFIFQYYEKEERGRGNFPDRFSARQFPNYSSELNVNALLLGDSALYLCASSLRPSGSVEQETQYFGPGTRLLVL.

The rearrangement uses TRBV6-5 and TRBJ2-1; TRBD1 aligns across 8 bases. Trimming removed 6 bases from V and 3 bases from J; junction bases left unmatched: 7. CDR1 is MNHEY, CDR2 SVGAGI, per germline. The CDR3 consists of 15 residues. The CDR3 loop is CASSSDRASYNEQFF. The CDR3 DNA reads TGTGCCAGCAGCTCGGACAGGGCGAGCTACAATGAGCAGTTCTTC.